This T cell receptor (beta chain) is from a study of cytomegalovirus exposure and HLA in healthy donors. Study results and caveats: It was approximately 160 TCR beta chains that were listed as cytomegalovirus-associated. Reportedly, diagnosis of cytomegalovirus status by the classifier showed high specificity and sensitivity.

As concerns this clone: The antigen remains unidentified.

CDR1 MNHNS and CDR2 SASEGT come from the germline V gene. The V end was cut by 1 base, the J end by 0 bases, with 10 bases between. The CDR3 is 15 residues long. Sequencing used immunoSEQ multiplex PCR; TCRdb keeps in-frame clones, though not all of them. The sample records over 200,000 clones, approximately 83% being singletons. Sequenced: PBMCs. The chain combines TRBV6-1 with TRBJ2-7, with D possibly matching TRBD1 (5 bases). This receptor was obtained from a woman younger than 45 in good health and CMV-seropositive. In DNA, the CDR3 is TGTGCCAGCAGTGAAGAGTTGACAGACTCCTACGAGCAGTACTTC. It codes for CASSEELTDSYEQYF.